The count of the clone carrying this TCR beta chain is one. These data come from a study of blood T cell repertoires in COVID-19. Across the whole study: Spain, Italy and the United States supplied samples that represented acute and convalescent COVID-19. Sources were T cells, B-cell-depleted T cells, or PBMCs; the material itself was cDNA or gDNA.

Germline V lookup: CDR1 KGHDR, CDR2 SFDVKD. Trimming cost V 9 bases and J 8 bases; bases outside gene matches: 5. The CDR3 totals 12 residues. How the authors handled the data: The assay estimated nucleated cells by amplifying reference gene primers. The protocol was immunoSEQ multiplex PCR, while the TCRdb copy is restricted to in-frame clones and leaves out a portion. V and J calls and clone size follow that table, whereas D and trimming were derived from the DNA. The table lists about 80,000 clones, over 70% of them singletons. V usage is TRBV24-1 and J usage is TRBJ1-4; TRBD1 matches 7 bases. The receptor comes from a human donor in a cohort sampled during active COVID-19. Sequenced: peripheral blood. CDR3 sequence: CATAGGGEKLFF. The CDR3 coding sequence is TGTGCCACCGCAGGGGGAGGAGAAAAACTGTTTTTT.